This TCR beta chain was documented in a study of a mutant IDH1 vaccine in newly diagnosed glioma. As for the study in general: During weeks 1, 3, 5, 7, 11, 15, 19 and 23, patients received eight vaccinations. The treated population exhibited a male proportion of around 62%, a female proportion of about 38%, and a mean age of around 40 years.

Documented time point: week 11, during vaccination. Each vaccine dose was 300 ug of mutant IDH1 20-mer peptide, with topical imiquimod. Patients carried new grade 3 or 4 IDH1-mutant astrocytomas lacking nuclear ATRX. As concerns this clone: Its antigen is unidentified.

General observations from the study: Seemingly, top peripheral T cell clonotype changes bore no relation to pseudoprogression.

The table came from immunoSEQ multiplex PCR; TCRdb's copy has only in-frame clones and leaves some out. The repertoire includes under 150,000 clones, 90% of them detected once, and roughly 0.55% sits in the top ten. Germline CDR1 and CDR2: SGHRS and YFSETQ. This CDR3 spans 11 amino acids. The V gene lost 8 bases and the J gene lost 6 bases, with 9 bases spanning the gap. The TCR comes from a woman between 45 and 60 years old with glioma. Here the sequenced sample was PBMCs, taken from a glioma patient whose treatment included an IDH1 peptide vaccine. The J gene is TRBJ2-1, the V gene TRBV5-1, with D possibly matching TRBD1 (6 bases). The CDR3 is CASKQGNEQFF. The CDR3 DNA sequence: TGCGCCAGTAAACAGGGCAATGAGCAGTTCTTC. Using reference TRBV5-1 and TRBJ2-1 for the parts outside the CDR3, the full variable domain is KAGVTQTPRYLIKTRGQQVTLSCSPISGHRSVSWYQQTPGQGLQFLFEYFSETQRNKGNFPGRFSGRQFSNSRSEMNVSTLELGDSALYLCASKQGNEQFFGPGTRLTVL.